These 13 T cell receptor beta chains originate from one sample sequenced in a study of cytomegalovirus exposure and HLA in healthy donors. PCR employed 60 Vbeta and 13 Jbeta primers. Assay: immunoSEQ multiplex PCR; the TCRdb copy retains only in-frame clones and omits some. The table includes roughly 120,000 clones, approximately 80% detected once. The sample was PBMCs. The source of these receptors is a man between 50 and 59 years old in good health and CMV-seronegative.

The V and J genes are TRBV11-2 and TRBJ2-2, with D unclear. The germline V and J ends were trimmed by 5 bases and 3 bases, with 10 bases remaining between them. This CDR3 spans 14 amino acids. In germline, CDR1 is SGHAT, CDR2 FQNNGV. The CDR3 region is CASSAPRDTGELFF. The DNA of the CDR3 is TGTGCCAGCAGCGCACCCCGAGACACCGGGGAGCTGTTTTTT.

The chain uses TRBV5-6 and TRBJ2-7, with D tentatively TRBD1 (8 bases). The CDR3 totals 14 residues. Germline V lookup: CDR1 SGHDT, CDR2 YYEEEE. V was cut by 4 bases and J by 4 bases, with 15 bases left in between. The CDR3 region has the DNA TGTGCCAGCAGCCGCGGACAGGGAGGGTACGAGCAGTACTTC. Translation gives CASSRGQGGYEQYF.

J is TRBJ2-7 and V is TRBV10-3; tentatively, D is TRBD2 (5 bases). CDR1 and CDR2 (germline): ENHRY, SYGVKD. Trimming removed 0 bases at V and 4 bases at J, with 13 bases between. The CDR3 consists of 15 residues. The CDR3 nucleotides read TGTGCCATCAGTGAGTCAGGGAGTCCCCTTTACGAGCAGTACGTC. The encoded protein is CAISESGSPLYEQYV.

This chain connects TRBV10-2 to TRBJ1-6; the match to TRBD1 covers 8 bases. Trimming took 6 bases from V and 9 from J; bases not matched to a gene: 4. The CDR3 runs 13 residues. Germline V CDR1 and CDR2: WSHSY, SAAADI. The chain's CDR3 is CASSGQGGSPLHF. In nucleotides, the CDR3 is TGCGCCAGCAGCGGACAGGGAGGTTCACCCCTCCACTTT.

The CDR3 DNA reads TGTGCCATCAGTGAGGGACAGGGCCGCAATCAGCCCCAGCATTTT. It encodes CAISEGQGRNQPQHF. V and J are TRBV10-3 and TRBJ1-5, with TRBD1 matching 8 bases. The CDR3 length is 15 residues. V was pared by 2 bases and J by 2 bases, with 2 bases of the junction left unmatched. In germline, CDR1 is ENHRY, CDR2 SYGVKD.

DNA of the CDR3: TGTGCCATCCAGGGGGACGGCTACACCTTC. Its protein is CAIQGDGYTF. The chain links TRBV10-3 to TRBJ1-2, with TRBD1 matching over 7 bases. The CDR3 is made up of 10 amino acids. The V gene's germline CDR1 is ENHRY and CDR2 SYGVKD. Trimming took 8 bases from V and 8 from J; bases not matched to a gene: 2.

The V gene is TRBV2, the J gene TRBJ2-7; TRBD1 matches at 8 bases. This CDR3 is 14 amino acids long. Germline V gene data show CDR1 as SNHLY and CDR2 as FYNNEI. V was pared by 7 bases and J by 2 bases, with 7 bases of the junction left unmatched. The CDR3 DNA sequence: TGTGCCAGCATAAGGGACAGGTTCACCTACGAGCAGTACTTC. It translates to CASIRDRFTYEQYF.

This clone appeared a single time. This chain joins TRBV4-2 and TRBJ1-5, with D possibly being TRBD1 (5 bases). This CDR3 region has 16 residues. V lost 0 bases to trimming and J lost 2 bases, with 11 bases between them. Germline values: CDR1 LGHNA, CDR2 YNFKEQ. The CDR3 here is CASSQDAGLGNQPQHF. CDR3 DNA sequence: TGTGCCAGCAGCCAAGATGCGGGGCTCGGCAATCAGCCCCAGCATTTT.

This chain connects TRBV6-5 to TRBJ2-5; perhaps TRBD2 as D (5 bases). The CDR3 covers 14 residues. Per germline, CDR1 MNHEY and CDR2 SVGAGI. Trimming left V 5 bases short and J 4 bases short, with 14 bases between. The CDR3 here is CASSTEAAGETQYF. CDR3 nucleotide sequence: TGTGCCAGCAGTACGGAAGCGGCGGGAGAGACCCAGTACTTC.

This chain links TRBV27 with TRBJ1-4; 7 nucleotides align to TRBD1. V shed 11 bases, J shed 8 bases, and the junction held 11 bases outside the gene matches. CDR1 MNHEY and CDR2 SMNVEV come from the germline V gene (reference sequence). This CDR3 is built from 13 residues. This chain's CDR3 is CASWGTEEEKLFF. DNA for the CDR3: TGTGCCTCATGGGGGACAGAGGAAGAAAAACTGTTTTTT.

The gene calls are TRBV5-1 and TRBJ2-4; perhaps TRBD1 as D (6 bases). Trimming cost V 7 bases and J 4 bases, with 15 bases left between them. Germline assignment: CDR1 SGHRS and CDR2 YFSETQ. This CDR3 region has 14 residues. The DNA for the CDR3 is TGCGCCAGCCACGTCGGGGACAATAAAAACATTCAGTACTTC. Translating it yields CASHVGDNKNIQYF.

This sequence joins TRBV20-1 and TRBJ2-7; TRBD1 is a possible D gene (5 bases). CDR1 is DFQATT, CDR2 SNEGSKA, per germline (reference sequence). This CDR3 is built from 11 residues. The V end lost 7 bases, the J end lost 3 bases, and 10 bases lay between the germline ends. The CDR3 here is CSGQGGYEQYF. The CDR3, as DNA: TGCAGTGGCCAGGGCGGCTACGAGCAGTACTTC.

This rearrangement joins TRBV7-2 to TRBJ2-3, with D unresolved. This CDR3 is built from 11 residues. V was cut by 8 bases and J by 1 base, with 4 bases left in between. Germline V gene sequence: CDR1 SGHTA, CDR2 FQGNSA. CDR3 sequence: CASGGTDTQYF. CDR3 coding DNA: TGTGCCAGCGGAGGCACAGATACGCAGTATTTT.